This T cell receptor beta chain was identified during a study of beta chain features in type 1 diabetes (dated 2018 in TCRdb). Context from the whole study: No differences in mean age, gender distribution, total cell number or subset yield were found between patients and healthy donors. Across all samples, 90 million to 130 million sorted cells were examined, and cell number per subset correlated strongly with RNA yield. Regulatory and stem cell-like memory subsets were isolated from only 8 patients and roughly 8 healthy donors, whereas naive and central memory subsets came from all 28 donors. The study compared TCRB repertoires of sorted circulating CD4+ T cell subsets between recently diagnosed type 1 diabetes patients and matched healthy donors.

A single peripheral blood draw of around 120 mL on average was collected from each donor into heparinised tubes. A BD FACSAria II was used to sort naive, central memory, regulatory and stem cell-like memory CD4+ T cells with a panel that included CD45RO, CCR7, CD25, CD127, CD95 and CD27. All sorted populations exceeded 95% purity. Right away, PBMCs were isolated by Lymphoprep density gradient centrifugation and were stained directly, with no culture step. Samples were stained and sorted in pairs, with one healthy donor and one patient per experiment, so that batch effects were minimized. In its sample, this clone was seen a few times. Its recognized antigen is unknown. Qualities for individual bases were not recorded, and no much larger clone is one base off. Beyond this particular receptor, the publication reports: Type 1 diabetes patients showed a moderate but significant shortening of TCRB CDR3 length in all four CD4+ subsets. Because cDNA was sequenced instead of genomic DNA, highly expressing activated cells could be over-represented, though the groups showed no difference in activation or CD3 levels. At VDJ recombination sites, patients with type 1 diabetes made fewer insertions and deleted more nucleotides, a pattern implying thymic rearrangement abnormalities. Naive, central memory and regulatory TCRB repertoires appeared to be more alike among patients than among healthy donors. PCR may preferentially amplify shorter templates, but because patient and control samples were amplified and corrected together, any resulting skew would affect both groups equally. Because the HLA sub-analyses included only small numbers of individuals, any influence of HLA type on TCRB rearrangement was left unresolved.

Measured from the cysteine to the phenylalanine, the CDR3 is 11 residues long. Here the CDR3 DNA is all that survives: 33 bases in frame from base 1. The germline V gene gives CDR1 as SNHLY and CDR2 as FYNNEI. At the junction V is shortened by 3 bases and J by 6 bases, with 2 bases in between. The entire isolated RNA was reverse transcribed using the High Capacity cDNA Reverse Transcription Kit, and thus expressed TCRB transcripts were sequenced. Naive, central memory and regulatory T cell samples underwent deep immunoSEQ sequencing, averaging about 3.57 million total reads per sample. After sorted cells were lysed in RLT buffer, RNA was extracted with DNase-treated RNeasy Micro or Mini kits, with the choice depending on cell number. Each cell subset was processed separately to prevent cross-contamination, with patient and healthy donor samples processed together. The immunoSEQ multiplex PCR was used to amplify TCRB sequences from cDNA, generating 87-bp fragments that spanned the CDR3 region. Amplicons were sequenced on the Illumina HiSeq platform. Per the original workflow: PCR bias was corrected computationally using synthetic template baselines, and reads within Hamming distance 2 were collapsed, with unmergeable singletons discarded. Reads were aligned to IMGT to assign V, D and J genes, CDR3 length, and insertions or deletions at six rearrangement sites. Clonotype counts were normalized to sorted cell number within each subset before computing true diversity and Gini coefficients with the tcR R package. The overlap coefficient, calculated on TCRB nucleotide sequences, was used to quantify repertoire sharing. The table comes from immuneACCESS by way of TCRdb, which keeps in-frame sequences with V and J called. Part of the clones is missing from these tables; in studies checked, under half for an unresolved V gene and the rest for unknown reasons. V, J and clone size are taken as reported in that table, and D and trimming were inferred from the DNA itself. A total of almost 350,000 clones appear in this sample, less than 10% of them only once. Clones ranked in the top ten supply roughly 0.44% of the sample.

The chain joins TRBV2 to TRBJ2-2, with the D gene not confidently named. Sequencing input: central memory CD4+ T cells from blood. The clonotype was recovered from a woman younger than 35 in good health. At the DNA level, the sequence is TGTGCCAGCAGTGAGCCCGGGGAGCTGTTTTTT. This encodes CASSEPGELFF.